Listed below are T cell receptor beta chains from one sample, sequenced in a study of vaccination effects on CD4 cells after COVID-19. No cognate antigen is known for these TCRs. Generated by immunoSEQ multiplex PCR, the TCRdb table keeps only in-frame clones and is missing some. The profile shows 20,000 to 30,000 clones, roughly 73% of them singletons. The sequencing used CD4+ T cells from PBMCs cultured with SARS-CoV-2 spike peptides, collected before COVID-19 vaccination. These receptors were collected from a human donor who received a COVID-19 vaccine. Each CDR3 is given with its conserved first and last residue. Each record gives: J gene, clone size, V gene, D gene, CDR3 protein, CDR3 DNA. The D gene is left open where the match is weak. Clone size is given for some rows only: seen once, a few or many times, or a class if the clone is expanded.

>TRBJ1-4|-|TRBV10-2|-
CASSESIGLTNEKLFF
TGCGCCAGCAGTGAGTCGATTGGGTTGACTAATGAAAAACTGTTTTTT
>TRBJ2-5|-|TRBV5-1|-
CASHRGQQETQYF
TGCGCCAGCCACAGAGGACAGCAAGAGACCCAGTACTTC
>TRBJ2-3|-|TRBV11-3|TRBD1
CASRGQGSDTQYF
TGTGCCAGCAGAGGACAGGGGTCAGATACGCAGTATTTT
>TRBJ1-2|few|TRBV7-9|-
CASSLVGYNGYTF
TGTGCCAGCAGCTTAGTCGGGTACAATGGCTACACCTTC
>TRBJ1-1|-|TRBV11-2|-
CASSQTGPTEAFF
TGTGCCAGCAGCCAGACAGGTCCCACTGAAGCTTTCTTT
>TRBJ2-7|-|TRBV11-3|TRBD1
CASSLGQGTVSYEQYF
TGTGCCAGCAGCTTAGGACAGGGGACTGTTTCCTACGAGCAGTACTTC
>TRBJ2-3|-|TRBV5-1|TRBD1
CASSLGQVTTGTQYF
TGCGCCAGCAGCTTGGGACAGGTAACGACAGGGACGCAGTATTTT
>TRBJ1-4|once|TRBV5-6|-
CASSLGAENEKLFF
TGTGCCAGCAGCTTGGGGGCCGAGAATGAAAAACTGTTTTTT
>TRBJ1-2|-|TRBV5-1|-
CASRSTGSGYGYTF
TGCGCCAGCAGATCGACAGGATCTGGCTATGGCTACACCTTC
>TRBJ2-5|-|TRBV11-2|-
CASRRLRGSKETQYF
TGTGCCAGCAGACGGTTACGAGGCAGTAAAGAGACCCAGTACTTC
>TRBJ1-2|few|TRBV5-1|-
CASSLRENNYGYTF
TGCGCCAGCAGCTTGCGGGAAAATAACTATGGCTACACCTTC
>TRBJ2-2|-|TRBV7-6|-
CASSLAGVATGELFF
TGTGCCAGCAGCTTAGCGGGAGTGGCCACCGGGGAGCTGTTTTTT
>TRBJ2-7|-|TRBV5-6|-
CASSLSAARGEYF
TGTGCCAGCAGCTTGAGTGCAGCCAGGGGGGAGTACTTC
>TRBJ1-4|few|TRBV6-1|TRBD1
CASRQGATNEKLFF
TGTGCCAGCAGGCAGGGGGCAACTAATGAAAAACTGTTTTTT
>TRBJ2-6|-|TRBV4-2|-
CASSQDWQNSGANVLTF
TGTGCCAGCAGCCAAGATTGGCAAAACTCTGGGGCCAACGTCCTGACTTTC
>TRBJ1-5|-|TRBV29-1|-
CSVEGARDQPQHF
TGCAGCGTTGAGGGGGCGCGGGATCAGCCCCAGCATTTT
>TRBJ2-7|few|TRBV12-5|-
CASGLVLPGTHEQYF
TGTGCTAGTGGTTTGGTACTACCAGGGACCCACGAGCAGTACTTC
>TRBJ1-5|-|TRBV30|TRBD1
CAWTPGGGQPQHF
TGTGCCTGGACCCCAGGGGGCGGTCAGCCCCAGCATTTT
>TRBJ2-3|-|TRBV3-1/TRBV3-2|TRBD2
CASSRSGGKDTQYF
TGTGCCAGCAGCCGAAGCGGGGGAAAAGATACGCAGTATTTT
>TRBJ2-3|-|TRBV7-8|-
CASSHKRAGVDSLTDTQYF
TGTGCCAGCAGCCATAAAAGGGCGGGTGTGGACTCCCTCACAGATACGCAGTATTTT
>TRBJ2-5|once|TRBV18|-
CASSPGIIQETQYF
TGTGCCAGCTCACCAGGGATCATCCAAGAGACCCAGTACTTC
>TRBJ1-2|-|TRBV7-2|TRBD1
CASSIPGQGFSNYGYTF
TGTGCCAGCAGCATCCCGGGACAGGGTTTCTCTAACTATGGCTACACCTTC
>TRBJ2-7|-|TRBV29-1|TRBD2
CSVAVGGSYEQYF
TGCAGCGTCGCTGTCGGGGGGTCCTACGAGCAGTACTTC
>TRBJ2-1|-|TRBV25-1|-
CASSEYGVSYNEQFF
TGTGCCAGCAGTGAATACGGGGTGTCCTACAATGAGCAGTTCTTC
>TRBJ2-3|-|TRBV19|-
CASRTAGTDTQYF
TGTGCCAGTCGTACAGCGGGCACAGATACGCAGTATTTT
>TRBJ1-6|-|TRBV5-8|-
CASSLIQGVNSPLHF
TGTGCCAGCAGCTTGATTCAGGGAGTAAATTCACCCCTCCACTTT
>TRBJ2-6|-|TRBV5-6|-
CASSLSVSSGANVLTF
TGTGCCAGCAGCTTGTCAGTGAGCTCTGGGGCCAACGTCCTGACTTTC
>TRBJ1-6|-|TRBV6-5|-
CASNIQGSYNSPLHF
TGTGCCAGCAACATACAGGGTTCCTATAATTCACCCCTCCACTTT
>TRBJ2-3|-|TRBV6-4|-
CASSDGRHTDTQYF
TGTGCCAGCAGTGACGGGAGACACACAGATACGCAGTATTTT
>TRBJ2-2|-|TRBV5-1|-
CASSVEGGRAGELFF
TGCGCCAGCAGTGTGGAGGGAGGAAGGGCCGGGGAGCTGTTTTTT
>TRBJ2-3|-|TRBV7-8|TRBD2
CASRPPGLVTDTQYF
TGTGCCAGCAGACCACCGGGACTAGTCACAGATACGCAGTATTTT
>TRBJ1-3|-|TRBV4-1|-
CASSLGSGSNGNTIYF
TGCGCCAGCAGCCTGGGGAGCGGTTCGAACGGAAACACCATATATTTT
>TRBJ2-5|-|TRBV7-9|-
CASQGGVETQYF
TGTGCCAGCCAAGGGGGGGTGGAGACCCAGTACTTC
>TRBJ2-7|-|TRBV6-5|TRBD1
CASSYSGGQGAYEQYF
TGTGCCAGCAGTTACTCGGGTGGACAGGGGGCTTACGAGCAGTACTTC
>TRBJ1-1|-|TRBV9|-
CASSPPTGPPTEAFF
TGTGCCAGCAGCCCCCCGACAGGCCCCCCCACTGAAGCTTTCTTT
>TRBJ2-3|-|TRBV11-2|TRBD2
CASRPGLAGGGITDTQYF
TGTGCCAGCAGACCCGGACTAGCGGGGGGGGGAATCACAGATACGCAGTATTTT
>TRBJ2-7|-|TRBV19|TRBD1
CASRRRGQGSDEQYF
TGTGCCAGTAGACGTAGGGGACAGGGGTCCGACGAGCAGTACTTC
>TRBJ2-1|-|TRBV29-1|-
CSVGWGHEQFF
TGCAGCGTTGGGTGGGGGCATGAGCAGTTCTTC
>TRBJ1-5|-|TRBV4-2|-
CASSQVLGNQPQHF
TGTGCCAGCAGCCAAGTCTTGGGAAATCAGCCCCAGCATTTT
>TRBJ1-5|-|TRBV27|-
CASSRGGYSNQPQHF
TGTGCCAGCAGCCGAGGGGGATACAGCAATCAGCCCCAGCATTTT
>TRBJ2-7|-|TRBV5-8|-
CASSFYRGRSSYEQYF
TGTGCCAGCAGCTTTTATCGGGGGAGGAGCTCCTACGAGCAGTACTTC
>TRBJ2-7|-|TRBV5-1|TRBD2
CASSFGGVRYEQYF
TGCGCCTCCAGCTTCGGGGGGGTCAGATACGAGCAGTACTTC
>TRBJ2-7|-|TRBV9|-
CASSVDSTGEQYF
TGTGCCAGCAGCGTAGATTCAACCGGGGAGCAGTACTTC